A single sample is the source of the 17 T cell receptor beta chains below, sequenced in a study of T cells in women clearing cervical HPV infection (dated by TCRdb to the late 2010s). The library came from the immunoSEQ multiplex PCR assay. In its TCRdb copy, this immuneACCESS table keeps in-frame sequences only and misses some clones. Where compared with another copy, unresolved V genes explain less than half of these, and the others have no known cause. The data table for this sample lists roughly 23,000 clones. In total, the top ten clones hold around 5% of the sample. Specimen: blood buffy coat. These receptor sequences come from a woman between 18 and 70 years old with a cervical HPV16 infection that either progressed to CIN3+ or cleared (not recorded which).

Note on this clone: The read terminates 3 residues before the CDR3 end, so the remaining end is supplied by the germline J gene. The rearrangement links TRBV20-1 to TRBJ2-7; D ambiguous. The ends were cut back, 3 bases at V and 3 bases at J, with 6 bases in the middle. CDR3 length: 11 residues. The germline gives CDR1 DFQATT, CDR2 SNEGSKA (reference sequence). The DNA read from the CDR3 is TGCAGTGCTAGTTTCAGCTACGAG. Amino acids: CSASFSYE. The CDR3, in full, reads CSASFSYEQYF.

A note on this clone: The read stops 3 residues short of the end of the CDR3; the missing end is completed from the germline J gene. This rearrangement joins TRBV29-1 to TRBJ1-1; TRBD1 agrees at 7 bases. The CDR3 spans 14 residues. Germline V gene lookup returns CDR1 SQVTM and CDR2 ANQGSEA. V lost 6 bases, J lost 5 bases, and 12 bases stayed unmatched. The part of the CDR3 DNA that was read is TGCAGCGTAACCGGGACAGTTTCTTGGACTGAA. It is translated as CSVTGTVSWTE. The complete CDR3 protein is CSVTGTVSWTEAFF.

About this clone: The DNA ends 3 residues before the CDR3 does, and the rest of the CDR3 is filled in from the germline J gene. This rearrangement joins TRBV19 to TRBJ2-3; 7 bases map to TRBD1. Germline CDR1 LNHDA, CDR2 SQIVND (reference sequence). CDR3 length equals 14 residues. Losses at the gene ends were 6 bases for V and 0 bases for J; bases not matched to a gene: 3. The CDR3 DNA, read in part, is TGTGCCAGTAGATACAGGGGTAGCACAGATACG. Protein: CASRYRGSTDT. Given in full, the CDR3 is CASRYRGSTDTQYF. The variable domain in full, completed from reference TRBV19 and TRBJ2-3, reads DGGITQSPKYLFRKEGQNVTLSCEQNLNHDAMYWYRQDPGQGLRLIYYSQIVNDFQKGDIAEGYSVSREKKESFPLTVTSAQKNPTAFYLCASRYRGSTDTQYFGPGTRLTVL.

Details on this clone: The read is 3 residues too short to cover the CDR3 end, so that end is filled in from the germline J gene. The rearrangement joins TRBV18 to TRBJ2-5, with a weak D call TRBD1 (5 bases). The CDR3 spans 17 residues. Trimming took off 0 bases at V and 2 bases at J, with 16 bases between the two ends. Germline V gene data show CDR1 as KGHSH and CDR2 as LQKENI. The sequenced part of the CDR3 DNA is TGTGCCAGCTCACCACCGATTGGGCAGGGTCTGCAAGAGACC. It yields the protein CASSPPIGQGLQET. The CDR3, in full, reads CASSPPIGQGLQETQYF. The full variable domain, with the rest looked up from reference TRBV18 and TRBJ2-5, is NAGVMQNPRHLVRRRGQEARLRCSPMKGHSHVYWYRQLPEEGLKFMVYLQKENIIDESGMPKERFSAEFPKEGPSILRIQQVVRGDSAAYFCASSPPIGQGLQETQYFGPGTRLLVL.

Of note for this clone: Read data end 3 residues before the CDR3 end; the end is taken from the germline J gene. This sequence joins TRBV10-3 and TRBJ2-1, with 13 bases aligning to TRBD2. The V and J ends lost 5 bases and 7 bases, in that order; junction bases with no gene match: 2. Germline V gives CDR1 ENHRY, CDR2 SYGVKD. The CDR3 length is 14 residues. CDR3 in amino acids: CAISWTSGSNEQFF. Incomplete CDR3 DNA: TGTGCCATCAGTTGGACTAGCGGGAGTAATGAG.

As to this clone: The CDR3 is cut off 3 residues early in the read; its end comes from the germline J gene. The chain combines TRBV5-1 with TRBJ1-2; 7 bases are shared with TRBD1. The CDR3 totals 15 residues. Trimming at V came to 4 bases and at J to 7 bases, leaving 13 bases not matched to a gene. Germline V CDR1 and CDR2: SGHRS, YFSETQ. The covered CDR3 bases are TGCGCCAGCAGCCAGAACAGGGACAGCAGATCTGGC. Its translation: CASSQNRDSRSG. The CDR3 in full is CASSQNRDSRSGYTF.

As concerns this clone: The missing CDR3 end, 3 residues past where the read stops, is filled in from the germline J gene. The chain has TRBV7-9 and TRBJ2-7, with 7 bases fitting TRBD1. After removal of 4 bases from V and 5 bases from J, the junction contained 11 bases not matched to a gene. The germline CDR1 and CDR2 sequences are SEHNR and FQNEAQ (reference sequence). The CDR3 runs 15 residues. The sequenced part of the CDR3 DNA is TGTGCCAGCAGCTCCCGGTCGGTCAGGGGGAACGAG. Its protein is CASSSRSVRGNE. The CDR3 reads in full as CASSSRSVRGNEQYF.

Concerning this clone itself: The read comes to an end 3 residues before the CDR3 does, leaving the germline J gene to fill in the end. This chain connects TRBV6-2 or TRBV6-3 to TRBJ1-1, with no clear D. Germline assignment: CDR1 MNHEY and CDR2 SVGEGT. The V gene lost 7 bases and the J gene lost 4 bases, with 13 bases spanning the gap. The length of the CDR3 is 13 residues. The sequenced part of the CDR3 DNA is TGTGCCAGCAAGCAGAGTCCGGGCACTGAA. The encoded protein is CASKQSPGTE. The whole CDR3 reads CASKQSPGTEAFF.

CDR3 in amino acids: CASSSAGLYTDTQYF. CDR3 DNA, as far as it was read: TGTGCCAGCAGCTCGGCGGGACTTTACACAGATACG. The rearrangement joins TRBV7-3 to TRBJ2-3, with TRBD2 as a possible D gene (6 bases). The read falls 3 residues short of the CDR3 end, and the missing part is taken from the germline J gene. The CDR3 consists of 15 residues. The ends were cut back, 4 bases at V and 2 bases at J, with 13 bases in the middle. CDR1 is SGHTA, CDR2 FQGTGA, per germline.

A word on this clone: The DNA ends 3 residues before the CDR3 does, and the rest of the CDR3 is filled in from the germline J gene. This rearrangement joins TRBV20-1 to TRBJ2-1; 7 bases agree with TRBD1. The CDR3 consists of 18 residues. Germline trimming cut 6 bases from V and 0 bases from J; bases unmatched to any gene: 17. CDR1 is DFQATT and CDR2 is SNEGSKA in the germline V gene (reference sequence). The chain's CDR3 is CSATRFRGQKPSYNEQFF. CDR3 bases read: TGCAGTGCGACCAGGTTTAGGGGACAGAAACCCTCCTACAATGAG.

Concerning this clone: The CDR3 end lies 3 residues beyond the end of the read and is filled in from the germline J gene. V usage is TRBV6-4 and J usage is TRBJ1-4, with D maybe TRBD1 (5 bases). Germline loops: CDR1 MRHNA, CDR2 SNTAGT. The CDR3 is made up of 13 amino acids. CDR3 bases read: TGTGCCAGCAGTCAGGGAGTAAATTCACCA. Amino acid sequence: CASSQGVNSP. From start to end, the CDR3 is CASSQGVNSPLFF.

As concerns this clone: The CDR3 extends 3 residues past the end of the read, so its final part is completed from the germline J gene. The chain has TRBV18 and TRBJ1-2; maybe TRBD1 (5 bases). CDR1 KGHSH and CDR2 LQKENI come from the germline V gene. The CDR3 runs 14 residues. CDR3 region: CASSPSGLTDTYTF. Incomplete CDR3 DNA: TGTGCCAGCTCACCCTCAGGGCTCACAGATACC.

A remark on this clone: Coverage ceases 3 residues before the CDR3 finishes, and the germline J gene fills in the end. The chain employs TRBV5-1 and TRBJ2-1; TRBD2 matches at 10 bases. With V trimmed by 0 bases and J by 5 bases, 2 bases remained unmatched. The germline V gene encodes CDR1 SGHRS and CDR2 YFSETQ. The CDR3 consists of 15 residues. The covered CDR3 bases are TGCGCCAGCAGCTTGGGGGGGACTAGCGACAATGAG. Protein: CASSLGGTSDNE. The full CDR3 protein is CASSLGGTSDNEQFF.

A word on this clone: The read gets to within 3 residues of the CDR3 end, and the germline J gene fills in the rest. The chain employs TRBV29-1 and TRBJ2-5, with D perhaps matching TRBD1 or TRBD2 (6 bases each). Trimming removed 6 bases at V and 5 bases at J, with 19 bases between. This CDR3 is 14 amino acids long. Per germline, CDR1 SQVTM and CDR2 ANQGSEA. The CDR3 here is CSVTRVTGRETQYF. The part of the CDR3 DNA that was read is TGCAGCGTGACCCGCGTCACAGGGAGGGAGACC.

Notes on this clone: The CDR3 goes on 3 residues after the read ends, and that part is filled in from the germline J gene. The chain employs TRBV2 and TRBJ2-4; D is unresolved. Germline CDR1 is SNHLY and CDR2 is FYNNEI. The CDR3 runs 13 residues. The part of the CDR3 DNA that was read is TGTGCCAGCAGTGATCGGCCTAACTATGGT. Protein: CASSDRPNYG. The CDR3 reads in full as CASSDRPNYGQYF.

As for this clone: Read coverage stops 3 residues before the CDR3 terminus; the germline J gene supplies the remainder. V usage is TRBV5-5 and J usage is TRBJ1-4; D remains unclear. This CDR3 is built from 14 residues. Germline CDR1 reads SGHKS; CDR2 reads YYEKEE (reference sequence). V lost 0 bases to trimming and J lost 4 bases, with 7 bases between them. CDR3 sequence: CASSLGTNNEKLFF. CDR3 bases read: TGTGCCAGCAGCTTGGGAACAAATAATGAAAAA. The variable domain in full, with the rest retrieved from reference TRBV5-5 and TRBJ1-4, is DAGVTQSPTHLIKTRGQQVTLRCSPISGHKSVSWYQQVLGQGPQFIFQYYEKEERGRGNFPDRFSARQFPNYSSELNVNALLLGDSALYLCASSLGTNNEKLFFGSGTQLSVL.

A note on this clone: The CDR3 is cut off 3 residues early in the read; its end comes from the germline J gene. The chain is built from TRBV2 and TRBJ2-3; TRBD1 is a possible D gene (5 bases). Germline V gene lookup returns CDR1 SNHLY and CDR2 FYNNEI. The CDR3 totals 13 residues. The CDR3 is CASSEGGTQPQYF. The part of the CDR3 DNA that was read is TGTGCCAGCAGTGAAGGGGGCACTCAGCCG.